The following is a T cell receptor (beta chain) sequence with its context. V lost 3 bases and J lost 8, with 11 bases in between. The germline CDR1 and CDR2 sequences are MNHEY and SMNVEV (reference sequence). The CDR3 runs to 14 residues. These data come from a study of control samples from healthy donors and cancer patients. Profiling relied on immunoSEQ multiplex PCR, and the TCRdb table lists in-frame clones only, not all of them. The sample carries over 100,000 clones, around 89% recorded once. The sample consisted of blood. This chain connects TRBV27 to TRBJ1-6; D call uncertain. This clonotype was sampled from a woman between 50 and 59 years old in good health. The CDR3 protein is CASSLKGMDSPLHF. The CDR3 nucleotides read TGTGCCAGCAGTTTGAAAGGAATGGATTCACCCCTCCACTTT.